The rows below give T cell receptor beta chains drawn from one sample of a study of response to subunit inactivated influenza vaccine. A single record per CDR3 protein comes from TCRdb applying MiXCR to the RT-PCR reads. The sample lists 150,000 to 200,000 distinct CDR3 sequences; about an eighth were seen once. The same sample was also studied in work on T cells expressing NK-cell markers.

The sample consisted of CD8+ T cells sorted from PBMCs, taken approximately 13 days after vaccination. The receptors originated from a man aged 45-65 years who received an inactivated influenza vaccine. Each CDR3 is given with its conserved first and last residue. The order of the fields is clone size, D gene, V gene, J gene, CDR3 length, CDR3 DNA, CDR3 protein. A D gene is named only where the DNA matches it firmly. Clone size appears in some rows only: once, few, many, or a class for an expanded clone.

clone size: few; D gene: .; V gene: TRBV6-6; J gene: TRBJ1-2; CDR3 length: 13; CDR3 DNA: TGTGCCAGCACCGTTACGGGGGGCGATGGCTACACCTTC; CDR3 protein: CASTVTGGDGYTF
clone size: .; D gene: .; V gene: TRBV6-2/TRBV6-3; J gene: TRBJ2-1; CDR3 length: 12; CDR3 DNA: TGTGCCAGCAGTTGGGCCTACAATGAGCAGTTCTTC; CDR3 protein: CASSWAYNEQFF
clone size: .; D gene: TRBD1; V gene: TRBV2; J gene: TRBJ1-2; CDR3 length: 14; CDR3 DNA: TGTGCCAGCAAACGACAGGGAACTAACTATGGCTACACCTTC; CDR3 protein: CASKRQGTNYGYTF
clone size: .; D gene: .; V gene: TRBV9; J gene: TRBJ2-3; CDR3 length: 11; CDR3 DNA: TGTGCCAGCAGCAGGAGGGATACGCAGTATTTT; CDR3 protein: CASSRRDTQYF
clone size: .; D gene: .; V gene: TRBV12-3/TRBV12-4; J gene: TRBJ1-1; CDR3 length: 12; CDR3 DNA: TGTGCCAGCAGTTTTGGAGGGTCTGAAGCTTTCTTT; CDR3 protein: CASSFGGSEAFF
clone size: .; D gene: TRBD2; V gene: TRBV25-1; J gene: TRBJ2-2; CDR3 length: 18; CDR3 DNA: TGTGCCAGCAGTGAATCAGCGGGAGGGCCGAGGAGGACCGGGGAGCTGTTTTTT; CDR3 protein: CASSESAGGPRRTGELFF
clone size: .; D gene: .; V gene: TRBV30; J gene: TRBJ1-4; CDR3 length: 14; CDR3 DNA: TGTGCCTGGAGTGAACACGGGGTCGAAGAAAAACTGTTTTTT; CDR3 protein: CAWSEHGVEEKLFF
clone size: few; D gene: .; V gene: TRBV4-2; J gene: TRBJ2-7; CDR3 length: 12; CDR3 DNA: TGTGCCAGCAGCCAAGCGGCGCGCGAGCAGTACTTC; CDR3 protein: CASSQAAREQYF
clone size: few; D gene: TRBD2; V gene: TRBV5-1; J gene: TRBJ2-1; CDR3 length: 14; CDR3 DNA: TGCGCCAGCAGCCGGACTAGCGGAGACAATGAGCAGTTCTTC; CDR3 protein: CASSRTSGDNEQFF
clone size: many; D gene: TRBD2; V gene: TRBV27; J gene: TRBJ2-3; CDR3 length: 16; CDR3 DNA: TGTGCCAGCAGTTTATCGGCGGGGGACCTCACAGATACGCAGTATTTT; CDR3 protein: CASSLSAGDLTDTQYF
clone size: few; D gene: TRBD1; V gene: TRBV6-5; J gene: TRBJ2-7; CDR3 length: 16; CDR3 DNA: TGTGCCAGCAGTTACTCGTTGGGACAGGTTCGGTCCGAGCAGTACTTC; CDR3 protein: CASSYSLGQVRSEQYF
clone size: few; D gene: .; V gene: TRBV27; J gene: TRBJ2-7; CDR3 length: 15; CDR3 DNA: TGTGCCAGCAGTAGGGGACGGGAGTTTTCATACGAGCAGTACTTC; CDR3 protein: CASSRGREFSYEQYF
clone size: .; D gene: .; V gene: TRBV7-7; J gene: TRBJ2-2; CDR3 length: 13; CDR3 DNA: TGTGCTAGCAGCCAACGAGGCACCGGGGAGCTGTTTTTT; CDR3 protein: CASSQRGTGELFF
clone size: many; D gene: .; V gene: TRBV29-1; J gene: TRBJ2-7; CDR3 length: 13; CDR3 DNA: TGCAGCGCCGAGGAGGGGTACTCCTACGAGCAGTACTTC; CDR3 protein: CSAEEGYSYEQYF
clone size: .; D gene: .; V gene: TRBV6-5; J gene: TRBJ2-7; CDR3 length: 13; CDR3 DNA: TGTGCCAGCAGTTACTCGACTCTCAACGAGCAGTACTTC; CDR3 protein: CASSYSTLNEQYF
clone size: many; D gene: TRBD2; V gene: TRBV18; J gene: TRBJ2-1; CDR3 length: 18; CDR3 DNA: TGTGCCAGCTCACCGGGACTAGCGGGGGCCAGCTCCTACAATGAGCAGTTCTTC; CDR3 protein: CASSPGLAGASSYNEQFF
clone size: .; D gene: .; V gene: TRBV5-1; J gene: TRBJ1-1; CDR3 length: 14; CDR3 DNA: TGCGCCAGCAGCTTGGTAGCGACGAACACTGAAGCTTTCTTT; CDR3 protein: CASSLVATNTEAFF
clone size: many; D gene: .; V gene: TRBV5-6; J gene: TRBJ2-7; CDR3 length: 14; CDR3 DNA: TGTGCCAGCAATTTATACTCAGCCTCCTACGAGCAGTACTTC; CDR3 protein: CASNLYSASYEQYF
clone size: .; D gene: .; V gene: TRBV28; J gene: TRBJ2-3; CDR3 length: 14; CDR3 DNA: TGTGCCAGCAGACTGACGGGAAGCACAGATACGCAGTATTTT; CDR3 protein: CASRLTGSTDTQYF
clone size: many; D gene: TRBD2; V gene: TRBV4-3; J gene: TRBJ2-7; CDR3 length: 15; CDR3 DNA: TGCGCCAGCAGCCAAGGTAGCGGGGGTACCTACGAGCAGTACTTC; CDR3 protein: CASSQGSGGTYEQYF
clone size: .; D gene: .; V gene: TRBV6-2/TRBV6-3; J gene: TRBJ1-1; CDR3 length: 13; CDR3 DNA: TGTGCCAGCAGTTATTACTTATCCACTGAAGCTTTCTTT; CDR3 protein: CASSYYLSTEAFF
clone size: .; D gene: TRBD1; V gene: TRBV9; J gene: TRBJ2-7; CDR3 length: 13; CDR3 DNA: TGTGCCAGCAGCGCACAGGGGGCGGGGGAGCAGTACTTC; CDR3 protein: CASSAQGAGEQYF
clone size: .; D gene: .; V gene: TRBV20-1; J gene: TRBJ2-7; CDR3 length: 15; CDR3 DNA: TGCAGTGCTCTACCTAAGGGGGTTACCTTCTACGAGCAGTACTTC; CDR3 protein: CSALPKGVTFYEQYF
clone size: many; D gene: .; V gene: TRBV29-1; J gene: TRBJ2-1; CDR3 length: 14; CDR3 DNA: TGCAGCGTTGTGGGGGAGAACTCCTACAATGAGCAGTTCTTC; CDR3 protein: CSVVGENSYNEQFF
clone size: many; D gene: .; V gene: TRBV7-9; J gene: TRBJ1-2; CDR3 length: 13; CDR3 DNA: TGTGCCAGCAGCGCCGGGAACAACTATGGCTACACCTTC; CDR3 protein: CASSAGNNYGYTF
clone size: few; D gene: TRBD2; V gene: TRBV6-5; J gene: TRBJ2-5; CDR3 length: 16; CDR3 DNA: TGTGCCAGCAGTTACTCTTCAGCGGGAGGCCAAGAGACCCAGTACTTC; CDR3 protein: CASSYSSAGGQETQYF
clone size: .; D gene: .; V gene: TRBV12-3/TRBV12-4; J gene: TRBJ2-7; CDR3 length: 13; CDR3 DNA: TGTGCCAGCAGTTTAGCGCGCCCCTACGAGCAGTACTTC; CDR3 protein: CASSLARPYEQYF
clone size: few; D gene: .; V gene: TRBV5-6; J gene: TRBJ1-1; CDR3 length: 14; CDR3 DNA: TGTGCCAGCAGCTTCCCGGGGTTGAACACTGAAGCTTTCTTT; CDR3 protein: CASSFPGLNTEAFF
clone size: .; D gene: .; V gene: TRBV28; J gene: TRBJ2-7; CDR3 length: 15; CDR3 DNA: TGTGCCAGCACCACCCAGACAGCACCCAAAAGGGAGCAGTACTTC; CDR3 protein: CASTTQTAPKREQYF
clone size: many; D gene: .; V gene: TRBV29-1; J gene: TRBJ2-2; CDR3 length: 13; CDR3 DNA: TGCAGCGTTGCCGCACCGAACACCGGGGAGCTGTTTTTT; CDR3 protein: CSVAAPNTGELFF
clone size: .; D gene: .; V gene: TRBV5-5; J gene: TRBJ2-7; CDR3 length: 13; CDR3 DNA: TGTGCCAGCAGCTTGGAGAGCTCCTACGAGCAGTACTTC; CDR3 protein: CASSLESSYEQYF
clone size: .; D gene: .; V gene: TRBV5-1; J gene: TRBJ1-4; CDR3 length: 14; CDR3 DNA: TGCGCCAGCAGCTTGGACCCCCTTTATGAAAAACTGTTTTTT; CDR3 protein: CASSLDPLYEKLFF
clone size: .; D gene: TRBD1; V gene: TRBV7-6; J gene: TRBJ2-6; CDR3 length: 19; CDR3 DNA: TGTGCCAGCAGCCCTTTGAGGGACAGGGTCATCTCTGGGGCCAACGTCCTGACTTTC; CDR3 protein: CASSPLRDRVISGANVLTF
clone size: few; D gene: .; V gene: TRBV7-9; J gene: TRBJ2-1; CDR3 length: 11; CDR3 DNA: TGTGCCAGCAGCTTAGCTGGACATAAGCTCTTC; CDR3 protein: CASSLAGHKLF
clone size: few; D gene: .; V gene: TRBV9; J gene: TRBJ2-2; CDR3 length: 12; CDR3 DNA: TGTGCCAGCAGCGTCTCTACCGGGGAGCTGTTTTTT; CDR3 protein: CASSVSTGELFF
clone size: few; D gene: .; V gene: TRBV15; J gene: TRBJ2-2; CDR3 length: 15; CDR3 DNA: TGTGCCACCAGCAGCCGCCCCCTGAACACCGGGGAGCTGTTTTTT; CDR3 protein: CATSSRPLNTGELFF
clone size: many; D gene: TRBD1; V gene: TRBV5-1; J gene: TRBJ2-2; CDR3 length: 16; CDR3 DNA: TGCGCCAGCAGCTTGTCCCGGACAGGGGTTTCCGGGGAGCTGTTTTTT; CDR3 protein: CASSLSRTGVSGELFF
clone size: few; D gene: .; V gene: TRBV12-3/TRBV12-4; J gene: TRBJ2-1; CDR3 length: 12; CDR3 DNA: TGTGCCAGCAGTCCGGGGATGAATGAGCAGTTCTTC; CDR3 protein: CASSPGMNEQFF
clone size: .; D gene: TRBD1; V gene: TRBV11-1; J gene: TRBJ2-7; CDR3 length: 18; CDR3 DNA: TGTGCCAGCAGCAATACCAAGTTGGGGACCGGGACAGCTTACGAGCAGTACTTC; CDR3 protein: CASSNTKLGTGTAYEQYF
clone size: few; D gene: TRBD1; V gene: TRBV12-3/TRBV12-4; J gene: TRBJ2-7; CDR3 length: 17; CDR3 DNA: TGTGCCAGCAGTTTGCTCCGGGGACAGGGGGGGACCTACGAGCAGTACTTC; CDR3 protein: CASSLLRGQGGTYEQYF
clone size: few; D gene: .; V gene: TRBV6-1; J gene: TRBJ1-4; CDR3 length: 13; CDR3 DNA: TGTGCCAGCAGTGAAGGACCCGTCGAAAAACTGTTTTTT; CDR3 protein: CASSEGPVEKLFF
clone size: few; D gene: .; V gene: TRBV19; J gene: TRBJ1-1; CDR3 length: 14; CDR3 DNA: TGTGCCAGTAGTATAGACCCCCTATTGGAGGAAGCTTTCTTT; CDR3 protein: CASSIDPLLEEAFF
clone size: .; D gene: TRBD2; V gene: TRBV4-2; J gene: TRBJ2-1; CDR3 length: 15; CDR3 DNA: TGTGCCAGCAGCCCAAGCGGGGGGAGTGGTACTGAGCAGTTCTTC; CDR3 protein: CASSPSGGSGTEQFF
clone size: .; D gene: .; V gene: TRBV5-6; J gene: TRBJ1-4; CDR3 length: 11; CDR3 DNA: TGTGCCAGCAGCTTGGGGAGGGACCAAATTTTT; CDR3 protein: CASSLGRDQIF
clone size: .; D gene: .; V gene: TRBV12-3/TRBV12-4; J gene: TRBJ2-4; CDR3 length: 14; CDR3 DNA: TGTGCCAGCAGTTTCCGGGACGCCAAAAACATTCAGTACTTC; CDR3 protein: CASSFRDAKNIQYF